These T cell receptor beta chains were read from a single sample in a study of blood T cell repertoires in COVID-19. Sequencing used immunoSEQ multiplex PCR; TCRdb keeps in-frame clones, though not all of them. The sample yields 250,000 to 400,000 clones, roughly nine tenths seen once. Source material: PBMCs or T cells enriched from blood (not recorded which). The receptors were sampled from a man aged 55 to 69 who had recovered from COVID-19. CDR3s include the opening cysteine and the closing phenylalanine or tryptophan. A D gene is named only where the DNA matches it firmly. The size entry is marked missing in some rows and otherwise reads once, few, many or a size class.

v_call: TRBV9; d_call: TRBD2; j_call: TRBJ2-1; clone_size: NA; cdr3_nt: TGTGCCAGCAGTGTAACTAGCGGCTCCTACAATGAGCAGTTCTTC; cdr3_aa: CASSVTSGSYNEQFF
v_call: TRBV6-5; d_call: TRBD1; j_call: TRBJ2-1; clone_size: NA; cdr3_nt: TGTGCCAGCAGTCAACCGGGACAGAAGTACAATGAGCAGTTCTTC; cdr3_aa: CASSQPGQKYNEQFF
v_call: TRBV7-3; d_call: NA; j_call: TRBJ2-7; clone_size: once; cdr3_nt: TGTGCCAGCAGCTTTCTTACTAAGGTCACCAGCGGGTTATACGAGCAGTACTTC; cdr3_aa: CASSFLTKVTSGLYEQYF
v_call: TRBV11-1; d_call: NA; j_call: TRBJ1-1; clone_size: NA; cdr3_nt: TGTGCCAGCAGCCCGGGGGGGGCGAACACTGAAGCTTTCTTT; cdr3_aa: CASSPGGANTEAFF
v_call: TRBV7-6; d_call: TRBD1; j_call: TRBJ2-1; clone_size: NA; cdr3_nt: TGTGCCAGCAGCCGACCGGACAGGGGACCGTCCCTTTACAATGAGCAGTTCTTC; cdr3_aa: CASSRPDRGPSLYNEQFF
v_call: TRBV29-1; d_call: NA; j_call: TRBJ2-3; clone_size: NA; cdr3_nt: TGCAGCGTTGAACCCAGGGCCGATAACCAATACACAGATACGCAGTATTTT; cdr3_aa: CSVEPRADNQYTDTQYF
v_call: TRBV9; d_call: NA; j_call: TRBJ1-4; clone_size: NA; cdr3_nt: TGTGCCAGCAGCCGACGTGGGGCTCTTCAGGCGGAAAAACTGTTTTTT; cdr3_aa: CASSRRGALQAEKLFF
v_call: TRBV5-1; d_call: NA; j_call: TRBJ2-5; clone_size: NA; cdr3_nt: TGCGCCAGCAGCTTGGGCAGCGGGACAGGAGCCGGGGAGACCCAGTACTTC; cdr3_aa: CASSLGSGTGAGETQYF
v_call: TRBV19; d_call: NA; j_call: TRBJ1-1; clone_size: once; cdr3_nt: TGTGCCAGTACTGAGGGGAGGGGGATGAACACTGAAGCTTTCTTT; cdr3_aa: CASTEGRGMNTEAFF
v_call: TRBV5-1; d_call: NA; j_call: TRBJ2-1; clone_size: NA; cdr3_nt: TGCGCCAGCAGCATACGCAGGGGTTCCTACAATGAGCAGTTCTTC; cdr3_aa: CASSIRRGSYNEQFF
v_call: TRBV6-5; d_call: NA; j_call: TRBJ2-2; clone_size: NA; cdr3_nt: TGTGCCAGCAGTTACACTAGAGGGGGATACGCCGGGGAGCTGTTTTTT; cdr3_aa: CASSYTRGGYAGELFF
v_call: TRBV5-8; d_call: TRBD1; j_call: TRBJ1-1; clone_size: NA; cdr3_nt: TGTGCCAGCAGCCAAGGGACAGGGAGCCCTTTCTTT; cdr3_aa: CASSQGTGSPFF
v_call: TRBV7-2; d_call: NA; j_call: TRBJ1-5; clone_size: NA; cdr3_nt: TGTGCCAGCAGCTTAGCAGCGGTACTAAATCAGCCCCAGCATTTT; cdr3_aa: CASSLAAVLNQPQHF
v_call: TRBV2; d_call: NA; j_call: TRBJ1-3; clone_size: NA; cdr3_nt: TGTGCCAGCAGACTGAGTTCTGGAAACACCATATATTTT; cdr3_aa: CASRLSSGNTIYF
v_call: TRBV11-3; d_call: NA; j_call: TRBJ2-3; clone_size: NA; cdr3_nt: TGTGCCAGCAGCTTATTCCCTGGAGCAGATACGCAGTATTTT; cdr3_aa: CASSLFPGADTQYF
v_call: TRBV18; d_call: TRBD1; j_call: TRBJ1-6; clone_size: NA; cdr3_nt: TGTGCCAGCTCACCTGGACAGGGTGGAAGTTCACCCCTCCACTTT; cdr3_aa: CASSPGQGGSSPLHF
v_call: TRBV10-3; d_call: TRBD1; j_call: TRBJ1-5; clone_size: NA; cdr3_nt: TGTGCCATCAGTGCGGGACAGGGCAATCAGCCCCAGCATTTT; cdr3_aa: CAISAGQGNQPQHF
v_call: TRBV18; d_call: NA; j_call: TRBJ1-1; clone_size: NA; cdr3_nt: TGTGCCAGCTCACCGAGTCAGAACACTGAAGCTTTCTTT; cdr3_aa: CASSPSQNTEAFF
v_call: TRBV27; d_call: NA; j_call: TRBJ1-2; clone_size: NA; cdr3_nt: TGTGCCAGCAGTTTGACAGCTAACTATGGCTACACCTTC; cdr3_aa: CASSLTANYGYTF
v_call: TRBV6-1; d_call: NA; j_call: TRBJ2-7; clone_size: NA; cdr3_nt: TGTGCCAGCAGTGAAGGTGTGGGGGGGGCGCGCCGCGAGCAGTACTTC; cdr3_aa: CASSEGVGGARREQYF
v_call: TRBV7-8; d_call: NA; j_call: TRBJ1-6; clone_size: NA; cdr3_nt: TGTGCCAGCAGCCGAGTCGGGGGGGGTAGTTCACCCCTCCACTTT; cdr3_aa: CASSRVGGGSSPLHF
v_call: TRBV6-5; d_call: NA; j_call: TRBJ2-5; clone_size: NA; cdr3_nt: TGTGCCAGCAGTTACTCAACCACAGTTGGGCAAGAGACCCAGTACTTC; cdr3_aa: CASSYSTTVGQETQYF
v_call: TRBV30; d_call: TRBD1; j_call: TRBJ2-1; clone_size: few; cdr3_nt: TGTGCCTGGAGTTTGACAGGGAGCAATGAGCAGTTCTTC; cdr3_aa: CAWSLTGSNEQFF
v_call: TRBV13; d_call: TRBD1; j_call: TRBJ1-4; clone_size: NA; cdr3_nt: TGTGCCAGCAGCCTCAGACAGGGGCCCGATGATGAAAAACTGTTTTTT; cdr3_aa: CASSLRQGPDDEKLFF
v_call: TRBV3-1/TRBV3-2; d_call: NA; j_call: TRBJ1-2; clone_size: NA; cdr3_nt: TGTGCCAGCAGTCCTACAGGGTCGGATGGCTACACCTTC; cdr3_aa: CASSPTGSDGYTF
v_call: TRBV18; d_call: NA; j_call: TRBJ1-6; clone_size: NA; cdr3_nt: TGTGCCAGCTCACCCAAACAGGATTATTCACCCCTCCACTTT; cdr3_aa: CASSPKQDYSPLHF
v_call: TRBV6-4; d_call: NA; j_call: TRBJ1-1; clone_size: many; cdr3_nt: TGTGCCAGCAGTACCGCCCCAGGGAACACTGAAGCTTTCTTT; cdr3_aa: CASSTAPGNTEAFF
v_call: TRBV5-1; d_call: NA; j_call: TRBJ2-4; clone_size: NA; cdr3_nt: TGCGCCAGCAGCGGAGGGACAGCTTATGGCAAAAACATTCAGTACTTC; cdr3_aa: CASSGGTAYGKNIQYF
v_call: TRBV5-1; d_call: TRBD1; j_call: TRBJ1-4; clone_size: NA; cdr3_nt: TGCGCCAGCAGCTTGGGTCCGGGACAGGGAACTAATGAAAAACTGTTTTTT; cdr3_aa: CASSLGPGQGTNEKLFF
v_call: TRBV11-3; d_call: NA; j_call: TRBJ1-4; clone_size: NA; cdr3_nt: TGTGCCAGCAGCCCTCGAGGAAGGCGTGAAAAACTGTTTTTT; cdr3_aa: CASSPRGRREKLFF